One sample yielded the 15 T cell receptor beta chains listed below, sequenced in a study of patients and donors after allogeneic stem cell transplantation. Via MiXCR, TCRdb re-called the RT-PCR reads, giving one row per CDR3 protein. The table lists approximately 140,000 distinct CDR3 sequences, approximately 35% of them singletons. The sample comprised blood, either unsorted or a sorted T cell fraction (not recorded which). These receptors originate from a human donor who was either an allogeneic HSCT recipient or a stem cell or donor lymphocyte infusion donor (not recorded which). It is not recorded whose cells these are; they may come from a transplant donor.

The chain has TRBV7-9 and TRBJ1-1, with D hard to call. Germline CDR1 reads SEHNR; CDR2 reads FQNEAQ (reference sequence). The germline V and J ends were trimmed by 5 bases and 4 bases, with 14 bases remaining between them. The CDR3 sequence is 14 residues long. The chain's CDR3 is CASSVTALGTEAFF. The DNA of the CDR3 is TGTGCCAGCAGCGTGACTGCACTAGGCACTGAAGCTTTCTTT.

This CDR3 reads CASSRFERFRLAKNIQYF. CDR3 bases: TGTGCCAGCAGCCGCTTCGAGCGGTTTCGTCTAGCCAAAAACATTCAGTACTTC. This chain links TRBV7-2 with TRBJ2-4; tentative D call: TRBD2 (5 bases). Germline V gene sequence: CDR1 SGHTA, CDR2 FQGNSA. The V end lost 5 bases, the J end lost 0 bases, and 20 bases lay between the germline ends. The CDR3 is 18 residues long. The full variable domain, with the rest looked up from reference TRBV7-2 and TRBJ2-4, is GAGVSQSPSNKVTEKGKDVELRCDPISGHTALYWYRQSLGQGLEFLIYFQGNSAPDKSGLPSDRFSAERTGGSVSTLTIQRTQQEDSAVYLCASSRFERFRLAKNIQYFGAGTRLSVL.

The chain uses TRBV13 and TRBJ1-1; D is unresolved. CDR3 size: 14 residues. V was cut by 4 bases and J by 1 base, with 10 bases left in between. Germline loops: CDR1 PRHDT, CDR2 FYEKMQ (reference sequence). The CDR3 nucleotides read TGTGCCAGCAGCTCCCGGACTGCGAACACTGAAGCTTTCTTT. Translating gives CASSSRTANTEAFF.

This clonotype was seen only a few times. The rearrangement links TRBV2 to TRBJ1-4, with TRBD1 matching over 7 bases. CDR1 SNHLY and CDR2 FYNNEI come from the germline V gene. With V trimmed by 0 bases and J by 7 bases, 5 bases remained unmatched. This CDR3 contains 15 residues. DNA for the CDR3: TGTGCCAGCAGTGAAGCGGGCAGGGGGATTGAAAAACTGTTTTTT. Protein product: CASSEAGRGIEKLFF.

This chain connects TRBV5-5 to TRBJ1-5, with D unclear. This CDR3 region has 15 residues. V lost 0 bases, J lost 7 bases, and 14 bases lay in between. Germline V CDR1 and CDR2: SGHKS, YYEKEE (reference sequence). The CDR3 loop reads CASSLDAGVGQPQHF. The CDR3 nucleotides are TGTGCCAGCAGCTTGGATGCCGGGGTTGGCCAGCCCCAGCATTTT.

The J gene is TRBJ2-7, the V gene TRBV12-3 or TRBV12-4; unclear D gene. The CDR3 length is 14 residues. Deletions cut 3 bases from V and 5 bases from J, with 14 bases between. The chain's CDR3 is CASSLISRTNEQYF. The DNA for the CDR3 is TGTGCCAGCAGTTTGATCTCACGGACCAACGAGCAGTACTTC.

This clonotype occurred once. As DNA, the CDR3 is TGTGCCACCAGCAGGGTGGGACAGGCCGACGAGCAGTACTTC. Amino acids: CATSRVGQADEQYF. The chain uses TRBV15 and TRBJ2-7; 8 bases are shared with TRBD1. CDR1 and CDR2 (germline): LNHNV, YYDKDF (reference sequence). There are 14 residues in the CDR3. The V segment lost 3 bases and the J segment 5 bases; nucleotides outside the gene matches: 6.

CDR3 in DNA: TGTGCCAGCAGTCCCCCCACCTACAGGGTGAATCAGCCCCAGCATTTT. Protein: CASSPPTYRVNQPQHF. V usage is TRBV6-6 and J usage is TRBJ1-5, with D tentatively TRBD1 (6 bases). Per the germline V gene, CDR1 is MNHNY and CDR2 is SVGAGI (reference sequence). This CDR3 is 16 amino acids long. The germline V and J ends were trimmed by 5 bases and 4 bases, with 18 bases remaining between them.

The chain carries TRBV12-3 or TRBV12-4 and TRBJ1-2, with 12 bases matching TRBD1. This CDR3 is built from 15 residues. Trimming cost V 5 bases and J 6 bases; bases outside gene matches: 7. This chain's CDR3 is CASSTGQGARDGYTF. CDR3 coding DNA: TGTGCCAGCAGTACGGGACAGGGGGCGCGGGATGGCTACACCTTC.

This clonotype turned up a few times. The chain recombines TRBV5-1 with TRBJ1-3; 8 bases agree with TRBD1. The CDR3 is 14 amino acids. Trimming at V came to 7 bases and at J to 2 bases, leaving 5 bases not matched to a gene. Germline-derived CDR1 and CDR2 are SGHRS and YFSETQ. The CDR3 is CASGQGTTGNTIYF. CDR3 sequence (DNA): TGCGCCAGCGGACAGGGTACAACTGGAAACACCATATATTTT.

The chain joins TRBV27 to TRBJ2-1, with D perhaps matching TRBD1 (5 bases). The germline V gene encodes CDR1 MNHEY and CDR2 SMNVEV (reference sequence). Trimming pared 5 bases from V and 4 bases from J, leaving 9 bases between. The CDR3 loop spans 13 amino acids. The CDR3 protein is CASSLDRYNEQFF. The DNA of the CDR3 is TGTGCCAGCAGTCTCGACAGATACAATGAGCAGTTCTTC.

This clonotype was seen many times. V is TRBV6-5 and J is TRBJ2-1, with D perhaps given as TRBD1 or TRBD2 (5 bases each). Trimming pared 4 bases from V and 10 bases from J, leaving 8 bases between. This CDR3 comprises 11 residues. Germline CDR1 is MNHEY and CDR2 is SVGAGI. Written as DNA, the CDR3 is TGTGCCAGCAGTTCGGGACCGGAGCAGTTCTTC. Its protein is CASSSGPEQFF.

The CDR3 reads CASSSTASNSPLHF. CDR3 nucleotides: TGTGCCAGCAGTTCGACAGCCTCCAATTCACCCCTCCACTTT. V gene TRBV12-3 or TRBV12-4 combines with J gene TRBJ1-6; D possibly corresponds to TRBD1 (5 bases). The CDR3 totals 14 residues. V was cut by 4 bases and J by 7 bases, with 11 bases left in between.

The J gene is TRBJ1-3, the V gene TRBV7-2; 7 bases align to TRBD1. CDR1 SGHTA and CDR2 FQGNSA come from the germline V gene. The J segment lost 0 bases and the V segment lost 5 bases, leaving 4 bases of the junction unmatched. CDR3 size: 15 residues. Here the CDR3 reads CASSHRGSSGNTIYF. The CDR3 coding sequence is TGTGCCAGCAGCCACAGGGGTAGCTCTGGAAACACCATATATTTT.

V gene TRBV10-3 combines with J gene TRBJ2-1; D may be TRBD1 (6 bases). The V gene's germline CDR1 is ENHRY and CDR2 SYGVKD. Trimming shortened V by 3 bases and J by 9 bases, and 12 bases separated the two germline ends. The CDR3 loop spans 13 amino acids. The DNA of the CDR3 is TGTGCCATCAGTGACAGGGGATGGAGTGAGCAGTTCTTC. It specifies CAISDRGWSEQFF.